The rows below give T cell receptor beta chains drawn from one sample of a study of PD-1 blockade in mismatch repair-deficient tumors. The data were produced by immunoSEQ multiplex PCR, yet TCRdb's version contains in-frame clones alone and is incomplete. The sample carries more than 50,000 clones, approximately 90% recorded once. Here the sequenced sample was peripheral blood, taken 52 weeks after starting pembrolizumab. These receptors all come from an adult with mismatch repair-deficient cancer. The CDR3 runs from the conserved cysteine through the conserved F or W. Each record gives: J gene, clone size, V gene, D gene, CDR3 DNA, CDR3 protein. The D gene is left open where the match is weak. Not all rows give a size; the values are once, few, many and, for expanded clones, a class.

TRBJ2-4,-,TRBV27,-,TGTGCCAGCAGTTCCACAGCCAAAAACATTCAGTACTTC,CASSSTAKNIQYF
TRBJ2-7,-,TRBV19,TRBD2,TGTGCCAGTAGTAGGGGTAGCGGGAGTTACGAGCAGTACTTC,CASSRGSGSYEQYF
TRBJ2-2,-,TRBV27,-,TGTGCCAGCAGTCCCCAGACCACCTTCTATCTTCATGCAGGGGAGCTGTTTTTT,CASSPQTTFYLHAGELFF
TRBJ1-5,-,TRBV27,-,TGTGCCAGCAGTTCATCCCCAGGAGAGCATCAGCCCCAGCATTTT,CASSSSPGEHQPQHF
TRBJ2-7,-,TRBV27,-,TGTGCCAGCAGAAAAAACTACGAGCAGTACTTC,CASRKNYEQYF
TRBJ2-5,-,TRBV30,TRBD1,TGTGCCTGGAGTCCAAGGACAGGGACGGAGACCCAGTACTTC,CAWSPRTGTETQYF
TRBJ2-1,-,TRBV30,-,TGTGCCTGGTGCAGGGACCTTACCTACAATGAGCAGTTCTTC,CAWCRDLTYNEQFF
TRBJ2-3,-,TRBV28,-,TGTGCCAGCAGTGAGGACCGTTTCGAGTATCAGACCTCTAGCACAGATACGCAGTATTTT,CASSEDRFEYQTSSTDTQYF
TRBJ2-1,-,TRBV7-9,TRBD2,TGTGCCAGCAGCGTCACTAGCGATGAGCAGTTCTTC,CASSVTSDEQFF
TRBJ1-5,-,TRBV6-1,-,TGTGCCAGCAGTTCGGACAGTGGCCAGCCCCAGCATTTT,CASSSDSGQPQHF
TRBJ2-7,-,TRBV13,TRBD1,TGTGCCAGCAGGGGATTAGGGGACAGGGGGCTTTACGAGCAGTACTTC,CASRGLGDRGLYEQYF
TRBJ2-7,-,TRBV6-5,-,TGTGCCAGCAGTTACTCGGGGGGGGGCCACGGCGAGCAGTACTTC,CASSYSGGGHGEQYF
TRBJ2-2,-,TRBV7-8,TRBD2,TGTGCCAGCAGCTTAGAGTCGGCTAGCGGGAGGGCCTACGGGGAGCTGTTTTTT,CASSLESASGRAYGELFF
TRBJ2-1,-,TRBV10-3,TRBD2,TGTGCCATCAGTGAGCTAGCGGGAGGTTTGGAGCAGTTCTTC,CAISELAGGLEQFF
TRBJ2-1,-,TRBV19,TRBD1,TGTGCCAGTAGTTCGGGACAGGGTACCAATGAGCAGTTCTTC,CASSSGQGTNEQFF
TRBJ2-4,-,TRBV4-3,TRBD2,TGCGCCAGCAGCCAAGATAGGAGGGAGGGAAACATTCAGTACTTC,CASSQDRREGNIQYF
TRBJ2-3,-,TRBV27,TRBD2,TGTGCCAGCAGCTTTCCGTGGCGGGAGAAGCAGTATTTT,CASSFPWREKQYF
TRBJ2-5,-,TRBV25-1,-,TGTGCCGCCCATCTCCCGGGACACCTCCAAGAGACCCAGTACTTC,CAAHLPGHLQETQYF
TRBJ1-2,-,TRBV5-8,-,TGTGCCAGCAGCCCCGCGGGGAGGGGGTACTTCTATGGCTACACCTTC,CASSPAGRGYFYGYTF
TRBJ2-5,once,TRBV30,TRBD2,TGTGCCTGGAGTGTACCGGAACTAGCGGACTCAGAGACCCAGTACTTC,CAWSVPELADSETQYF
TRBJ2-1,-,TRBV2,-,TGTGCCACCGGGGGGCGGATCTCCTACAATGAGCAGTTCTTC,CATGGRISYNEQFF
TRBJ2-7,-,TRBV2,TRBD2,TGTGCCAGCAATCCAGCTAGCGGGAGCCCCTACGAGCAGTACTTC,CASNPASGSPYEQYF
TRBJ2-1,once,TRBV7-9,TRBD2,TGTGCCAGCAGCACCGGTTCGGTAGCGGGGAATGAGCAGTTCTTC,CASSTGSVAGNEQFF
TRBJ2-7,-,TRBV5-6,TRBD2,TGTGCCAGCAGCTTGGGTCCTAGCGGTAGCTCCTACGAGCAGTACTTC,CASSLGPSGSSYEQYF
TRBJ1-2,-,TRBV19,-,TGTGCCAGTATCGATCCGACGGACAATTCAGTCGGCTACACCTTC,CASIDPTDNSVGYTF
TRBJ2-5,-,TRBV4-2,-,TGTGCCAGCAGCCAAGATCCGGTGACTTTTGGGGACCAAGAGACCCAGTACTTC,CASSQDPVTFGDQETQYF
TRBJ2-7,-,TRBV4-3,-,TGCGCCAGCAGCCAAGCCACTGCGAGCTACGAGCAGTACTTC,CASSQATASYEQYF
TRBJ2-7,-,TRBV11-2,-,TGTGCCAGCAGTCCTACGGTTGCTGGTGAGCAGTACTTC,CASSPTVAGEQYF
TRBJ2-3,-,TRBV4-3,-,TGCGCCAGCAGCCCTTCACTCAGATCCACAGATACGCAGTATTTT,CASSPSLRSTDTQYF
TRBJ1-5,-,TRBV7-8,TRBD1,TGTGCCAGCAGCACAGGGGTGAATAGCAATCAGCCCCAGCATTTT,CASSTGVNSNQPQHF
TRBJ2-5,once,TRBV28,TRBD1,TGTGCCAGCAGCGCCTCCAGGGGCGGGGACAGGGGAAAAGAGACCCAGTACTTC,CASSASRGGDRGKETQYF
TRBJ1-2,few,TRBV11-2,TRBD1,TGTGCCAGCAGCTCCCATAGACAGGGAGGGAATGGCTACACCTTC,CASSSHRQGGNGYTF
TRBJ1-2,-,TRBV6-6,-,TGTGCCAGCAGTTACGCCCGACAGGACCCTAACTATGGCTACACCTTC,CASSYARQDPNYGYTF
TRBJ2-7,-,TRBV6-5,TRBD2,TGTGCCAGCAGTTATGGTAGGGTAGCGGGAGTGTACGAGCAGTACTTC,CASSYGRVAGVYEQYF
TRBJ2-1,-,TRBV27,TRBD1,TGTGCCAGCAGCATAGGACAGGGGCCCTACAATGAGCAGTTCTTC,CASSIGQGPYNEQFF
TRBJ1-4,-,TRBV9,-,TGTGCCAGCAGCCGTGGGGGCAGGTTTAATGAAAAACTGTTTTTT,CASSRGGRFNEKLFF
TRBJ2-1,once,TRBV19,TRBD2,TGTGCCAGTAGTATGGGTGCGGGAGTTAATGAGCAGTTCTTC,CASSMGAGVNEQFF